This record looks at one TCR beta chain sequence and its context. Its target is not known. Random hexamers were used to reverse transcribe about 0.45 to 1 ug of RNA. TCRdb passed the immunoSEQ multiplex PCR reads through MiXCR, listing each CDR3 protein once. The sample consists of about 240,000 distinct CDR3 sequences, about 96% of them appearing once. This record comes from a study of CD8 T cells in Susac syndrome. Overall study results and limits: The CD4+ T cell repertoires from Susac syndrome exhibited no clonal expansion.

The V and J ends lost 4 bases and 3 bases, in that order; junction bases with no gene match: 9. CDR1 is DFQATT and CDR2 is SNEGSKA in the germline V gene (reference sequence). The CDR3 length is 15 residues. The sequence came from a human donor with Susac syndrome. The rearrangement links TRBV20-1 to TRBJ2-1, with 7 nucleotides matching TRBD2. Sequencing input: CD4+ T cells from PBMCs. The CDR3 DNA reads TGCAGTGCTACCTTTCTAGCGGAGCTCTACAATGAGCAGTTCTTC. Protein sequence: CSATFLAELYNEQFF.